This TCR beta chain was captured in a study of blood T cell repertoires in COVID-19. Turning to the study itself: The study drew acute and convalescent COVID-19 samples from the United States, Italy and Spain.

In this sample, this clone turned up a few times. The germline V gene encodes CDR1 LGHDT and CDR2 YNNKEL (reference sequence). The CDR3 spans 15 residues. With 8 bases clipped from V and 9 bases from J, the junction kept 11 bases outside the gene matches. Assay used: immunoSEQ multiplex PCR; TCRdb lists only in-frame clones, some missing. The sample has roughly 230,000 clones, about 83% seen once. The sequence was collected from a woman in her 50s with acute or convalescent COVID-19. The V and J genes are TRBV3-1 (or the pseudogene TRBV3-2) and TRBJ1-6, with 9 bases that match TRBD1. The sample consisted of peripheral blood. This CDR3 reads CASEQGQGGSSPLHF. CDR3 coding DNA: TGTGCCAGCGAGCAGGGACAGGGAGGATCTTCACCCCTCCACTTT.